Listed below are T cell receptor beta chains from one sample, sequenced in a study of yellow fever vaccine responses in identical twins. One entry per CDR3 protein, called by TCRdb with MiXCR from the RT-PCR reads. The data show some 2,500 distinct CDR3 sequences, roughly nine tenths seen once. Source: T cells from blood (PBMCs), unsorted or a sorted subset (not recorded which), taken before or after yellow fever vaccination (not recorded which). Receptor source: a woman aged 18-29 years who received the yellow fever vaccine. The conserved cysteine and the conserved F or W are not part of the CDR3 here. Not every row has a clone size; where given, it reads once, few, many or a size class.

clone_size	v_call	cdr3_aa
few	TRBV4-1	ASSQGVDRDRAF
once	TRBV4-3	ASSQEVGYNEQF
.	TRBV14	ASSQGGGRAF
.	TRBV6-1	ASRPTGLLYTEAF
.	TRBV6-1	ASRRTIQDDQPQH
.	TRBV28	ASSLIWGTRPYEQY
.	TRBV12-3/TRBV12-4	ASSLFVLGSKPGELF
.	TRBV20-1	SARDRSPEETQY
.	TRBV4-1	ASSQVMGGYT
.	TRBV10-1	ASTGKMTHEQY